This is a list of T cell receptor beta chains from one sample in a study of identifying expanded T cells in peripheral blood. Generated by immunoSEQ multiplex PCR, the TCRdb table keeps only in-frame clones and is missing some. The sample consists of about 100,000 clones, 88% of them appearing once. The sequenced sample was blood. These receptors originate from a person aged 18 to 75 in good health. The CDR3 runs from the conserved cysteine through the conserved F or W. D genes are given only for firm matches. Rows may omit the clone size; those that give it use once, few, many or a size class.

d_call	clone_size	v_call	j_call	cdr3_aa	cdr3_nt
NA	NA	TRBV15	TRBJ2-7	CATSRDPGGYEQYF	TGTGCCACCAGCAGAGATCCCGGGGGCTACGAGCAGTACTTC
NA	NA	TRBV9	TRBJ2-3	CASSHIGFPSTDTQYF	TGTGCCAGCAGCCATATAGGCTTTCCTAGCACAGATACGCAGTATTTT
NA	NA	TRBV2	TRBJ1-1	CASSYRIEGTEAFF	TGTGCCAGCAGTTACAGGATCGAAGGGACTGAAGCTTTCTTT
NA	NA	TRBV18	TRBJ2-7	CASSPGGVLYEQYF	TGTGCCAGCTCACCGGGGGGAGTCTTGTACGAGCAGTACTTC
TRBD1	NA	TRBV30	TRBJ1-2	CAWSLGQGARGYGYTF	TGTGCCTGGAGTTTAGGACAGGGGGCGCGTGGCTATGGCTACACCTTC
NA	NA	TRBV11-2	TRBJ1-1	CASAGTYNTEAFF	TGTGCCAGCGCGGGGACGTATAACACTGAAGCTTTCTTT
NA	NA	TRBV30	TRBJ1-2	CAWSTGYGYTF	TGTGCCTGGAGTACAGGCTATGGCTACACCTTC
NA	NA	TRBV4-1	TRBJ2-7	CASSQNYEQYF	TGCGCCAGCAGCCAGAACTACGAGCAGTACTTC
NA	NA	TRBV29-1	TRBJ1-1	CSVWQGLWTEAFF	TGCAGCGTTTGGCAGGGGCTGTGGACTGAAGCTTTCTTT
NA	NA	TRBV30	TRBJ1-2	CAWSVRWSNYGYTF	TGTGCCTGGAGTGTACGCTGGTCCAACTATGGCTACACCTTC
NA	NA	TRBV7-2	TRBJ1-3	CASSNRVTGNTIYF	TGTGCCAGCAGCAACAGGGTAACGGGAAACACCATATATTTT
NA	NA	TRBV6-1	TRBJ2-5	CASSDTTGTFRETQYF	TGTGCCAGCAGTGACACAACCGGGACATTTCGGGAGACCCAGTACTTC
TRBD1	NA	TRBV7-9	TRBJ2-4	CASSFQGQLAKNIQYF	TGTGCCAGCAGCTTTCAGGGACAGCTAGCCAAAAACATTCAGTACTTC
NA	NA	TRBV11-1	TRBJ2-7	CASSTNLGYEQYF	TGTGCCAGCAGCACTAACCTCGGCTACGAGCAGTACTTC
NA	few	TRBV7-9	TRBJ1-2	CASSLGAGEDYGYTF	TGTGCCAGCAGCTTAGGAGCGGGGGAGGATTATGGCTACACCTTC
NA	once	TRBV11-2	TRBJ2-5	CASSLGPETQYF	TGTGCCAGCAGCTTAGGCCCAGAGACCCAGTACTTC
TRBD2	NA	TRBV4-2	TRBJ2-3	CASSHGYPGLAFRGTDTQYF	TGTGCCAGCAGCCACGGATATCCGGGACTAGCCTTTAGGGGGACAGATACGCAGTATTTT
NA	once	TRBV9	TRBJ2-5	CASSVGPSVEETQYF	TGTGCCAGCAGCGTAGGGCCCAGCGTGGAAGAGACCCAGTACTTC
TRBD2	NA	TRBV7-9	TRBJ2-1	CASRGRVGTSGKNEQFF	TGTGCCAGCAGAGGGCGGGTGGGGACTAGCGGTAAGAATGAGCAGTTCTTC
TRBD2	NA	TRBV4-2	TRBJ2-5	CASSQVALAGDQETQYF	TGTGCCAGCAGCCAAGTGGCGCTAGCGGGAGATCAAGAGACCCAGTACTTC
TRBD2	NA	TRBV4-1	TRBJ2-3	CASSQARLAGGDTQYF	TGCGCCAGCAGCCAAGCCAGACTAGCGGGAGGAGATACGCAGTATTTT
TRBD2	NA	TRBV5-1	TRBJ2-7	CASSLASGASYEQYF	TGCGCCAGCAGCTTGGCTAGCGGGGCCTCCTACGAGCAGTACTTC
NA	NA	TRBV29-1	TRBJ2-3	CSVEEGGRSTDTQYF	TGCAGCGTTGAAGAAGGAGGCCGGAGCACAGATACGCAGTATTTT
NA	NA	TRBV2	TRBJ1-2	CASSQRGDYGYTF	TGTGCCAGCAGCCAGAGGGGAGACTATGGCTACACCTTC
NA	NA	TRBV28	TRBJ2-7	CASSPGTSEQYF	TGTGCCAGCAGTCCCGGGACATCCGAGCAGTACTTC
TRBD1	NA	TRBV2	TRBJ2-7	CASSPRDRAYEQYF	TGTGCCAGCAGTCCACGGGACAGGGCCTACGAGCAGTACTTC
NA	NA	TRBV18	TRBJ1-1	CASSPGAGGAFF	TGTGCCAGCTCACCAGGGGCCGGGGGAGCTTTCTTT
NA	few	TRBV30	TRBJ1-1	CAWTRGSVNTEAFF	TGTGCCTGGACCAGGGGATCGGTGAACACTGAAGCTTTCTTT
NA	few	TRBV6-6	TRBJ1-2	CASSSREGYGYTF	TGTGCCAGCAGTTCGAGGGAGGGCTATGGCTACACCTTC
NA	NA	TRBV11-2	TRBJ1-5	CASSLRPGGNQPQHF	TGTGCCAGCAGCTTAAGGCCGGGAGGCAATCAGCCCCAGCATTTT
NA	once	TRBV2	TRBJ2-1	CASTKDGRISADEQFF	TGTGCCAGCACCAAGGACGGAAGGATCTCGGCAGATGAGCAGTTCTTC
NA	few	TRBV10-2	TRBJ1-5	CASRGRVNQPQHF	TGCGCCAGCAGGGGTAGGGTGAATCAGCCCCAGCATTTT
NA	once	TRBV5-1	TRBJ1-1	CASSLGTEAFF	TGCGCCAGCAGCTTAGGCACTGAAGCTTTCTTT
TRBD1	NA	TRBV11-3	TRBJ2-3	CASSPTGGAAGDTQYF	TGTGCCAGCAGCCCAACAGGGGGCGCGGCGGGAGATACGCAGTATTTT
NA	NA	TRBV29-1	TRBJ2-7	CSVGSNPVRYEQYF	TGCAGCGTTGGTTCGAATCCGGTGCGCTACGAGCAGTACTTC
TRBD1	NA	TRBV6-5	TRBJ1-3	CASSYSRQGENTIYF	TGTGCCAGCAGTTACTCGAGACAGGGGGAAAACACCATATATTTT
NA	NA	TRBV10-3	TRBJ1-5	CAISEGVRNQPQHF	TGTGCCATCAGTGAGGGGGTACGCAATCAGCCCCAGCATTTT
TRBD1	NA	TRBV7-9	TRBJ1-2	CASSPPTGGFYGYTF	TGTGCCAGCAGCCCCCCGACAGGGGGCTTTTATGGCTACACCTTC
NA	once	TRBV18	TRBJ1-1	CASSPLPKNTEAFF	TGTGCCAGCTCCCCGCTCCCTAAAAACACTGAAGCTTTCTTT
NA	NA	TRBV27	TRBJ1-2	CASSLSKGQYGYTF	TGTGCCAGCAGTTTATCGAAGGGGCAGTATGGCTACACCTTC
NA	NA	TRBV6-6	TRBJ1-2	CASSQLGREIHYGYTF	TGTGCCAGCAGCCAACTGGGGAGGGAAATCCACTATGGCTACACCTTC
TRBD1	NA	TRBV5-8	TRBJ2-5	CASSLGRGQQETQYF	TGTGCCAGCAGCTTGGGCCGGGGACAGCAAGAGACCCAGTACTTC
NA	NA	TRBV5-1	TRBJ1-2	CASSLGFDPTSELHYGYTF	TGCGCCAGCAGCTTGGGCTTCGACCCCACCAGCGAATTACACTATGGCTACACCTTC
NA	once	TRBV10-2	TRBJ2-3	CASSVILATDTQYF	TGCGCCAGCAGTGTTATACTAGCCACAGATACGCAGTATTTT
NA	NA	TRBV2	TRBJ1-5	CASGTGYQPQHF	TGTGCCAGCGGTACAGGGTATCAGCCCCAGCATTTT
NA	NA	TRBV4-2	TRBJ2-2	CASSQEGGGPGELFF	TGTGCCAGCAGCCAAGAAGGGGGAGGGCCCGGGGAGCTGTTTTTT
TRBD2	NA	TRBV4-1	TRBJ2-5	CASSRGGLGVEETQYF	TGCGCCAGCAGCCGGGGAGGGCTAGGGGTGGAGGAGACCCAGTACTTC
TRBD2	NA	TRBV10-3	TRBJ2-3	CAISAAGSGTDTQYF	TGTGCCATCAGTGCAGCGGGGAGTGGCACAGATACGCAGTATTTT
TRBD1	NA	TRBV19	TRBJ2-6	CASMPGGSSGANVLTF	TGTGCCAGTATGCCAGGGGGCTCCTCTGGGGCCAACGTCCTGACTTTC
NA	once	TRBV2	TRBJ2-1	CASSGARGDEQFF	TGTGCCAGCAGTGGGGCAAGGGGCGATGAGCAGTTCTTC
NA	NA	TRBV7-2	TRBJ1-5	CASSPGGQRSQPQHF	TGTGCCAGCAGCCCGGGAGGACAGAGGAGTCAGCCCCAGCATTTT
NA	NA	TRBV7-2	TRBJ2-2	CASSLKSGRETGELFF	TGTGCCAGCAGCTTAAAGTCGGGGAGAGAAACCGGGGAGCTGTTTTTT
NA	NA	TRBV2	TRBJ1-1	CASSEQGTMNTEAFF	TGTGCCAGCAGTGAGCAGGGCACGATGAACACTGAAGCTTTCTTT
TRBD2	NA	TRBV30	TRBJ2-1	CAWKNLLAGGHVYNEQFF	TGTGCCTGGAAAAACTTACTAGCGGGGGGTCATGTCTACAATGAGCAGTTCTTC
TRBD1	NA	TRBV6-5	TRBJ2-1	CASRTGTGTYNEQFF	TGTGCCAGCAGAACCGGGACAGGGACCTACAATGAGCAGTTCTTC
NA	once	TRBV19	TRBJ2-7	CASSEGDDSSYEQYF	TGTGCCAGTAGTGAAGGGGACGACAGCTCCTACGAGCAGTACTTC
NA	NA	TRBV18	TRBJ2-5	CASSPSRETQYF	TGTGCCAGCTCACCATCGCGAGAGACCCAGTACTTC